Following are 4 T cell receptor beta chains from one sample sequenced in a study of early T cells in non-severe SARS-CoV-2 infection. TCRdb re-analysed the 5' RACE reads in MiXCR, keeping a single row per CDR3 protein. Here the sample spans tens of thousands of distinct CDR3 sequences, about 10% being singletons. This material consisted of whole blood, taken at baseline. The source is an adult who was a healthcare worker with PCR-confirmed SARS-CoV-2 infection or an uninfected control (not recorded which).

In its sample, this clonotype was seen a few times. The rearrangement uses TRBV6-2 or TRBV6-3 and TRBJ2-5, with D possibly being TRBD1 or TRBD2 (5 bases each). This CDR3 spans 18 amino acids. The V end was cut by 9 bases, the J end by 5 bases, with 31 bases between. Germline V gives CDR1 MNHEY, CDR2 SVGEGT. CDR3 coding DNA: TGTGCCAGTACGGACTCAACCGGCAGGGAAAGTTTCTGGGAGACCCAGTACTTC. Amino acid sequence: CASTDSTGRESFWETQYF.

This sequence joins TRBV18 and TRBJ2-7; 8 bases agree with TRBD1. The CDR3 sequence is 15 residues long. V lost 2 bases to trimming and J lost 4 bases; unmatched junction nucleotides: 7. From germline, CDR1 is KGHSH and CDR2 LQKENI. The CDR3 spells CASSPNDRGLYEQYF. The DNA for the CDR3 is TGTGCCAGCTCACCAAACGACAGGGGCTTGTACGAGCAGTACTTC.

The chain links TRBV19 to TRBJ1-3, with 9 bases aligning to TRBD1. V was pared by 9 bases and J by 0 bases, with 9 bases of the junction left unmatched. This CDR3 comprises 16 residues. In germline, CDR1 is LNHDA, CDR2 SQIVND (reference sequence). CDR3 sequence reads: CASLTGGRISGNTIYF. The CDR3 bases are TGTGCCAGCTTAACAGGGGGCCGAATCTCTGGAAACACCATATATTTT.

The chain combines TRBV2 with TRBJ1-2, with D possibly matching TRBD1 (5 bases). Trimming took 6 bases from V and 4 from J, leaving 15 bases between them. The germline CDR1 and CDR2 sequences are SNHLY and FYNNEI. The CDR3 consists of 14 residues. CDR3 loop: CASRGTATSYGYTF. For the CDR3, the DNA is TGTGCCAGCAGAGGGACGGCGACCTCCTATGGCTACACCTTC.